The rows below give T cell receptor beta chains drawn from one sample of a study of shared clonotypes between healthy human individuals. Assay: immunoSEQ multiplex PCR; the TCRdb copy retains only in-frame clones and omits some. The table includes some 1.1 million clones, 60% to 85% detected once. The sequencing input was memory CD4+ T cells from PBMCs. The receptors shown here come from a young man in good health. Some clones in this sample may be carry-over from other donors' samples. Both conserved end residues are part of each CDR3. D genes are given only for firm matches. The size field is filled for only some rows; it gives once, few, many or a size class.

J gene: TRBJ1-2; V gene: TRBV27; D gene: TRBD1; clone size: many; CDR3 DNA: TGTGCCAGCAGGGAGACAGGGTCGGTCGGGGGCTACACCTTC; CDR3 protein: CASRETGSVGGYTF
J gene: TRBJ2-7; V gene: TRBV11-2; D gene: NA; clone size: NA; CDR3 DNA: TGTGCCAGCAGCTCCCTCGCATCAGCGGGGCAGTACTTC; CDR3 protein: CASSSLASAGQYF
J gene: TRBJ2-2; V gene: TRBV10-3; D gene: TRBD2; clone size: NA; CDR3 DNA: TGTGCCATCAGTGCGACCGGGACTAGGGGGGCCGGGGAGCTGTTTTTT; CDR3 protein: CAISATGTRGAGELFF
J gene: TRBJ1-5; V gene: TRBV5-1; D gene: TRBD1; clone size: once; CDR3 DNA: TGCGCCAGCAGCTTGGAGGGGGCGAGCAATCAGCCCCAGCATTTT; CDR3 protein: CASSLEGASNQPQHF
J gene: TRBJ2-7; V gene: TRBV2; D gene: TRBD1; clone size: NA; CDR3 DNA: TGTGCCAGCAGCTTTGACAGGGCCAGCTCCTACGAGCAGTACTTC; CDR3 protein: CASSFDRASSYEQYF
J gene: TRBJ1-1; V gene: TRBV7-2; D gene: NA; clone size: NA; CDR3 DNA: TGTGCCAGCAGCAAACAGGTAGAAGAAGCTTTCTTT; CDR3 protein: CASSKQVEEAFF
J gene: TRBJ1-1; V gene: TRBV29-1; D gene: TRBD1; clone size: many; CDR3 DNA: TGCAGCGTTTCCCCCGTGGGACAGGGGGCCACTGAAGCTTTCTTT; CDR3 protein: CSVSPVGQGATEAFF
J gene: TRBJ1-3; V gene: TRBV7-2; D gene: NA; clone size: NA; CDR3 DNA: TGTGCCAGCAGCTTAGCGGGGGGGTTAGTAGGAAACACCATATATTTT; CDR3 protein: CASSLAGGLVGNTIYF
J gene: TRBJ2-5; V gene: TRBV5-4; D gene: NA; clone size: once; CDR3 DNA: TGTGCCAGCAGCTTATCCAGGCGCCGAGAGACCCAGTACTTC; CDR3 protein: CASSLSRRRETQYF
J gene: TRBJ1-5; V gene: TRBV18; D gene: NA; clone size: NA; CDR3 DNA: TGTGCCAGCTCACCATCCAGAAATCAGCCCCAGCATTTT; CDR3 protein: CASSPSRNQPQHF
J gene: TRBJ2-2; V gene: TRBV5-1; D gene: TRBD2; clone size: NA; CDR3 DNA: TGCGCCAGCAGCCAACCAGCGGGGGGATCCACCGGGGAGCTGTTTTTT; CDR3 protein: CASSQPAGGSTGELFF
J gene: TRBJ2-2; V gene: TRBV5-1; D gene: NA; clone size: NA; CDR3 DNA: TGCGCCAGCAGCCCGGACCCGGGAGCGGGGGAGCTGTTTTTT; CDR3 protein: CASSPDPGAGELFF
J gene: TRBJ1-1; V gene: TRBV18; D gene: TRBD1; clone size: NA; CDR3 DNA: TGTGCCAGCTCACCCCGACAGGGGACCACTGAAGCTTTCTTT; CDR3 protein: CASSPRQGTTEAFF
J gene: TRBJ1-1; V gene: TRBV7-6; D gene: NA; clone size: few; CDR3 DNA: TGTGCCAGCAGCTCCGTGTGGGGGGGAGGCACTGAAGCTTTCTTT; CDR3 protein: CASSSVWGGGTEAFF
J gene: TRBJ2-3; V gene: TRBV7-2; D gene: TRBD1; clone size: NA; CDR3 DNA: TGTGCCAGCAGCTTGGGACAGGGGGGAGATACGCAGTATTTT; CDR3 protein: CASSLGQGGDTQYF
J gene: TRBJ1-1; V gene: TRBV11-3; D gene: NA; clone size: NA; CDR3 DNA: TGTGCCAGCAGCTCGGAATTCAACACTGAAGCCTTCTTT; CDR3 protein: CASSSEFNTEAFF
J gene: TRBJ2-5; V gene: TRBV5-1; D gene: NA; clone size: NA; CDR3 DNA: TGCGCCAGCGGGACCCAGAACCCCCAAGAGACCCAGTACTTC; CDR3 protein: CASGTQNPQETQYF
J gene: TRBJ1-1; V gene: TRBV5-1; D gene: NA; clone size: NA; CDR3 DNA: TGCGCCAGCAGCTTGACGGCGGTAGTTTTGAACACTGAAGCTTTCTTT; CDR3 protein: CASSLTAVVLNTEAFF
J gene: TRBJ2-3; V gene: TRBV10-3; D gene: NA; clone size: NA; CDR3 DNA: TGTGCCATCAGAGAACCCGACAGCAGCACAGATACGCAGTATTTT; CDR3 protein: CAIREPDSSTDTQYF
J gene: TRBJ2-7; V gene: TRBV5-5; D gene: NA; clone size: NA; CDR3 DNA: TGTGCCAGCCGAGCTTGGGGGGATTCCTACGAGCAGTACTTC; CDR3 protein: CASRAWGDSYEQYF
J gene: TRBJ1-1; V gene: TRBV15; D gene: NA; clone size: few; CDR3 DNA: TGTGCCACCAGCAGAGGATACACTGAAGCTTTCTTT; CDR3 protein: CATSRGYTEAFF
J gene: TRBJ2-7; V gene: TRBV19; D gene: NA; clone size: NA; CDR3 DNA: TGTGCCAGTAGTATTGTCCATTTGGGCGCCTACGAGCAGTACTTC; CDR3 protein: CASSIVHLGAYEQYF
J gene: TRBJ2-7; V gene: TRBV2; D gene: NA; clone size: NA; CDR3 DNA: TGTGCCAGCAGTGAAGCGAGGATAGCGGACGGCTACGAGCAGTACTTC; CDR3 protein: CASSEARIADGYEQYF
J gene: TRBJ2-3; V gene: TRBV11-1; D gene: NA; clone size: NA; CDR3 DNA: TGTGCCAGCAGCTTCCAGGGGGGTACGCAGTATTTT; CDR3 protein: CASSFQGGTQYF
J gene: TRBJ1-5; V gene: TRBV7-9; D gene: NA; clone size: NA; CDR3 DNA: TGTGCCAGCAGCCGCGAGGGGAGCAATCAGCCCCAGCATTTT; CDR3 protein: CASSREGSNQPQHF
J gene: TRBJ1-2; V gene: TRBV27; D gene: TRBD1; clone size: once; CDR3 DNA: TGTGCCAGCAGCCTCACAGGGGATGGCTACACCTTC; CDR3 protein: CASSLTGDGYTF
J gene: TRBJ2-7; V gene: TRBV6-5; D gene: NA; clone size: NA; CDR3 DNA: TGTGCCGCCAGGGGTGGGGGCGGCGAGCAGTACTTC; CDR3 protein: CAARGGGGEQYF
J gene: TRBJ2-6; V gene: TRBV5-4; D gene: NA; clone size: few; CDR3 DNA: TGTGCCAGCAGCTTGGAGTCTTCTGGGGCCAACGTCCTGACTTTC; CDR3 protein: CASSLESSGANVLTF